Included here is one T cell receptor (beta chain) sequence, with context. The antigen is unknown. The germline CDR1 and CDR2 sequences are SGHRS and YFSETQ. V gave up 5 bases and J gave up 7 bases, with 15 bases separating them. The CDR3 spans 14 residues. Using immunoSEQ multiplex PCR, the repertoire was profiled, and TCRdb retains in-frame clones only, with some absent. This repertoire shows around 68,000 clones, 75% to 90% found once; its top ten account for 1.5% to 2%. This sample stems from a study of siplizumab effects on memory and regulatory T cells. General study results and limits: The study did not confirm that proliferating Tregs from siplizumab cultures were suppressive.

What was sequenced was Tregs sorted from blood. The TCR originated in a human donor in good health. The chain is built from TRBV5-1 and TRBJ2-2; the D gene is possibly TRBD2 (6 bases). In nucleotides, the CDR3 is TGCGCCAGCAGTACGGGAGAGTTGGGCGGGGAGCTGTTTTTT. Translated: CASSTGELGGELFF.